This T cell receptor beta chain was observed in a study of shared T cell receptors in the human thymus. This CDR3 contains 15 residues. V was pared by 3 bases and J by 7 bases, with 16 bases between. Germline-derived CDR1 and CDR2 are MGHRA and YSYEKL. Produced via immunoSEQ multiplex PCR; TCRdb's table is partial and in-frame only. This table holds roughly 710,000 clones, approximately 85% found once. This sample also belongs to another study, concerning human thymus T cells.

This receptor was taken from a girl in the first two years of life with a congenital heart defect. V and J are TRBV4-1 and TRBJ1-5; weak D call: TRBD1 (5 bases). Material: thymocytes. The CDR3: CASSHLGGGGQPQHF. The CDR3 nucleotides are TGCGCCAGCAGCCATTTGGGGGGGGGTGGACAGCCCCAGCATTTT.